One sample yielded the 30 T cell receptor beta chains listed below, sequenced in a study of OX40 agonist ivuxolimab in advanced cancers. This table comes from immunoSEQ multiplex PCR, and its TCRdb copy is limited to in-frame clones, with some not included. Among about 21,000 clones listed, over 80% were seen once. The specimen comprised CD4+ or CD8+ T cells sorted from blood, sampled in a trial of the OX40 agonist ivuxolimab. These receptors all come from an adult with an advanced solid tumor such as melanoma, head and neck, liver or kidney cancer.

The chain combines TRBV18 with TRBJ1-4; D gene ambiguous. The V and J ends lost 3 bases and 0 bases respectively, with 5 bases between them. CDR1 is KGHSH and CDR2 is LQKENI in the germline V gene. This CDR3 contains 14 residues. The CDR3 sequence is CASSPPATNEKLFF. CDR3 bases: TGTGCCAGCTCACCGCCCGCAACTAATGAAAAACTGTTTTTT.

This clone was seen just once. V and J are TRBV15 and TRBJ1-2; D call uncertain. The V and J ends lost 6 bases and 7 bases respectively, with 15 bases between them. CDR3 size: 13 residues. CDR1 is LNHNV, CDR2 YYDKDF, per germline (reference sequence). In nucleotides, the CDR3 is TGTGCCACCAGTCACAAAAGCTTCTTTGGCTACACCTTC. Its protein product is CATSHKSFFGYTF.

The gene calls are TRBV10-3 and TRBJ2-4; D unresolved. The CDR3 contains 12 residues. From germline, CDR1 is ENHRY and CDR2 SYGVKD. The V end was cut by 2 bases, the J end by 6 bases, with 5 bases between. The chain's CDR3 is CAISEDSNIQYF. The CDR3 DNA reads TGTGCCATCAGTGAGGACTCAAACATTCAGTACTTC.

The CDR3 DNA follows: TGTGCCAGCAGTTTACAGGGGGCTACGAACACTGAAGCTTTCTTT. Translating gives CASSLQGATNTEAFF. The J gene is TRBJ1-1, the V gene TRBV2; 9 bases align to TRBD1. The CDR3 covers 15 residues. V was clipped by 5 bases and J by 1 base; unmatched bases: 5. Germline V gives CDR1 SNHLY, CDR2 FYNNEI.

The V call is TRBV27, the J call TRBJ1-2, with D perhaps matching TRBD1 (5 bases). V lost 2 bases to trimming and J lost 2 bases, with 6 bases between them. Germline CDR1 and CDR2: MNHEY and SMNVEV (reference sequence). CDR3 length: 13 residues. The chain's CDR3 is CASSLGGNYGYTF. CDR3 DNA: TGTGCCAGCAGTTTAGGGGGGAACTATGGCTACACCTTC.

The rearrangement links TRBV19 to TRBJ1-1, with D uncertain. Germline CDR1 and CDR2: LNHDA and SQIVND (reference sequence). V lost 3 bases and J lost 5, with 10 bases in between. The CDR3 length is 13 residues. CDR3 region: CASSILLETEAFF. Written as DNA, the CDR3 is TGTGCCAGTAGTATCCTTCTTGAGACTGAAGCTTTCTTT.

This chain links TRBV11-2 with TRBJ2-2; 9 bases map to TRBD1. The V segment lost 5 bases and the J segment 1 base; nucleotides outside the gene matches: 5. Germline assignment: CDR1 SGHAT and CDR2 FQNNGV. The CDR3 sequence is 16 residues long. Here the CDR3 reads CASSTPGQGNTGELFF. The CDR3 DNA is TGTGCCAGCAGCACACCGGGACAGGGGAACACCGGGGAGCTGTTTTTT.

V is TRBV25-1 and J is TRBJ2-2; weak D call: TRBD1 (5 bases). Per the germline V gene, CDR1 is MGHDK and CDR2 is SYGVNS. This CDR3 is 16 amino acids long. V was pared by 4 bases and J by 8 bases, with 20 bases between. CDR3 nucleotide sequence: TGTGCCAGCAGTGGGATGGACCAGGGATTTGCGGGGGAGCTGTTTTTT. It yields the protein CASSGMDQGFAGELFF.

This clone was recorded a few times. The chain couples TRBV16 to TRBJ2-7; the D gene is possibly TRBD1 (5 bases). The CDR3 consists of 12 residues. V gave up 4 bases and J gave up 5 bases, with 9 bases separating them. Germline V lookup: CDR1 KGHSY, CDR2 FQNENV. CDR3 region: CASSPTVDEQYF. Written as DNA, the CDR3 is TGTGCCAGCAGCCCGACAGTGGACGAGCAGTACTTC.

The chain employs TRBV14 and TRBJ2-2, with D perhaps TRBD2 (6 bases). This CDR3 contains 19 residues. Germline lookup yields CDR1 SGHDN and CDR2 FVKESK. V was clipped by 1 base and J by 6 bases, with 24 bases between them. The CDR3 DNA sequence: TGTGCCAGCAGCCAAGTGGGAGGACGGGTTGCGCAAGCCTCCGGGGAGCTGTTTTTT. Protein product: CASSQVGGRVAQASGELFF.

The chain joins TRBV2 to TRBJ1-2; no reliable D call. This CDR3 has 14 amino acids. The germline V gene encodes CDR1 SNHLY and CDR2 FYNNEI. V gave up 3 bases and J gave up 2 bases, with 10 bases separating them. The CDR3 reads CASSDEKKNYGYTF. The CDR3 region has the DNA TGTGCCAGCAGTGATGAGAAGAAAAACTATGGCTACACCTTC.

The rearrangement links TRBV11-2 to TRBJ2-7; 8 nucleotides align to TRBD1. The CDR3 is 18 residues long. Per the germline V gene, CDR1 is SGHAT and CDR2 is FQNNGV. Trimming took 5 bases from V and 5 from J; bases not matched to a gene: 20. The CDR3 loop is CASSQAFGQGPEVDEQYF. The CDR3, as DNA: TGTGCCAGCAGCCAGGCTTTTGGACAGGGACCGGAAGTGGACGAGCAGTACTTC.

The chain combines TRBV28 with TRBJ2-7; D is undetermined. The germline V and J ends were trimmed by 2 bases and 0 bases, with 8 bases remaining between them. Germline V gene lookup returns CDR1 MDHEN and CDR2 SYDVKM. The CDR3 is 14 amino acids. The CDR3 protein is CASSLGRSSYEQYF. The DNA for the CDR3 is TGTGCCAGCAGTTTAGGCAGGAGCTCCTACGAGCAGTACTTC.

The J gene is TRBJ2-1, the V gene TRBV6-4; D is unclear. Trimming cost V 10 bases and J 8 bases, with 9 bases left between them. Germline CDR1 is MRHNA and CDR2 is SNTAGT. The CDR3 is made up of 10 amino acids. This chain's CDR3 is CATPEDEQFF. The CDR3 bases are TGTGCCACCCCAGAGGATGAGCAGTTCTTC.

The table lists this clone with a count of one. This sequence joins TRBV27 and TRBJ1-5; 7 bases line up with TRBD1. The V gene's germline CDR1 is MNHEY and CDR2 SMNVEV (reference sequence). There are 16 residues in the CDR3. Losses at the gene ends were 6 bases for V and 2 bases for J; bases not matched to a gene: 10. The CDR3 DNA reads as TGTGCCAGCAGCCGTACAGGGGAGAGAGGCAATCAGCCCCAGCATTTT. Amino acid sequence: CASSRTGERGNQPQHF.

The chain combines TRBV9 with TRBJ2-3; 8 nucleotides align to TRBD1. Trimming removed 0 bases from V and 4 bases from J; junction bases left unmatched: 1. This CDR3 has 14 residues. Looked up from germline, CDR1 is SGDLS and CDR2 is YYNGEE. Here the CDR3 DNA reads TGTGCCAGCAGCGTAGAACAGGGGGCAGATACGCAGTATTTT. Translated, it gives CASSVEQGADTQYF.

This chain uses TRBV6-1 with TRBJ2-3; D is uncertain. The CDR3 runs 14 residues. Per the germline V gene, CDR1 is MNHNS and CDR2 is SASEGT. The V gene lost 5 bases and the J gene lost 2 bases, with 11 bases spanning the gap. The DNA for the CDR3 is TGTGCCAGCAGTTCAGAAGGCTTCACAGATACGCAGTATTTT. Protein sequence: CASSSEGFTDTQYF.

This chain uses TRBV5-8 with TRBJ1-1; 8 bases line up with TRBD1. The CDR3 has 13 amino acids. The germline CDR1 and CDR2 sequences are SGHTS and YDEGEE. The V and J ends lost 10 bases and 4 bases, in that order; junction bases with no gene match: 9. CDR3 DNA: TGTGCCCCCAGGGCAGGGGGCTGCACTGAAGCTTTCTTT. Amino acid sequence: CAPRAGGCTEAFF. Filled out from reference TRBV5-8 and TRBJ1-1, the complete variable domain reads EAGVTQSPTHLIKTRGQQATLRCSPISGHTSVYWYQQALGLGLQFLLWYDEGEERNRGNFPPRFSGRQFPNYSSELNVNALELEDSALYLCAPRAGGCTEAFFGQGTRLTVV.

The gene calls are TRBV29-1 and TRBJ2-7; 10 nucleotides line up with TRBD1. The CDR3 runs 15 residues. The V gene end was trimmed by 5 bases and the J gene end by 6 bases; junction bases not matched to a gene: 13. Germline V gene data show CDR1 as SQVTM and CDR2 as ANQGSEA. The CDR3 loop reads CSVKGYRDRGPEQYF. The CDR3 bases are TGCAGCGTTAAAGGGTACCGGGACAGGGGCCCCGAGCAGTACTTC.

The J gene is TRBJ2-3, the V gene TRBV10-2, with a tentative D call TRBD1 (5 bases). V lost 0 bases to trimming and J lost 4 bases, with 11 bases between them. Germline V gene lookup returns CDR1 WSHSY and CDR2 SAAADI. The CDR3 has 15 residues. CDR3 protein: CASSESWGTADTQYF. CDR3 bases: TGCGCCAGCAGTGAGTCTTGGGGCACCGCAGATACGCAGTATTTT.

V and J are TRBV30 and TRBJ2-1; 12 bases are a match to TRBD2. V lost 7 bases and J lost 0; bases outside the gene matches: 4. Germline CDR1 GTSNPN, CDR2 SVGIG (reference sequence). The CDR3 has 15 residues. In DNA form, the CDR3 reads TGTGCCTCGACTAGCGGGGGCCACTCCTACAATGAGCAGTTCTTC. Its translation: CASTSGGHSYNEQFF.

V usage is TRBV5-8 and J usage is TRBJ2-7, with TRBD1 matching over 8 bases. The CDR3 runs 12 residues. Trimming took 6 bases from V and 5 from J; bases not matched to a gene: 4. Germline values: CDR1 SGHTS, CDR2 YDEGEE. The CDR3 loop reads CASIQGVNEQYF. Here the CDR3 DNA reads TGTGCCAGCATACAGGGGGTAAACGAGCAGTACTTC.

The chain carries TRBV27 and TRBJ1-2; D remains unclear. The V end was cut by 3 bases, the J end by 4 bases, with 9 bases between. The CDR3 is made up of 13 amino acids. CDR1 and CDR2 (germline): MNHEY, SMNVEV (reference sequence). The CDR3 region is CASSFREGYGYTF. The CDR3 nucleotides read TGTGCCAGCAGTTTTAGGGAGGGCTATGGCTACACCTTC.

Remarks on this clone: Other DNA sequences in the same sample also yield this CDR3. The rearrangement joins TRBV9 to TRBJ2-1, with 9 nucleotides matching TRBD2. Germline values: CDR1 SGDLS, CDR2 YYNGEE. The CDR3 sequence is 17 residues long. After removal of 4 bases from V and 5 bases from J, the junction contained 13 bases not matched to a gene. The CDR3 DNA reads TGTGCCAGCAGCTCAGAGGGTGGCGGGGGGGCGGACAATGAGCAGTTCTTC. Protein sequence: CASSSEGGGGADNEQFF.

The chain couples TRBV9 to TRBJ1-2, with 9 bases aligning to TRBD1. The CDR3 consists of 15 residues. Trimming cost V 3 bases and J 4 bases; bases outside gene matches: 7. In germline, CDR1 is SGDLS, CDR2 YYNGEE. The CDR3 nucleotides read TGTGCCAGCAGCGCCAGGGACAGGGTGGGCTATGGCTACACCTTC. Translation gives CASSARDRVGYGYTF.

V is TRBV6-1 and J is TRBJ2-3; 7 bases map to TRBD1. CDR3 length: 14 amino acids. Germline V gene data show CDR1 as MNHNS and CDR2 as SASEGT. Germline trimming cut 6 bases from V and 0 bases from J; bases unmatched to any gene: 3. The CDR3 region has the DNA TGTGCCAGCAGCCGGGACAGAAGCACAGATACGCAGTATTTT. Encoded protein: CASSRDRSTDTQYF.

This chain connects TRBV10-2 to TRBJ2-1; D uncertain. The CDR3 consists of 14 residues. Germline lookup yields CDR1 WSHSY and CDR2 SAAADI. The V end was cut by 6 bases, the J end by 2 bases, with 11 bases between. The CDR3 reads CASRAADPYNEQFF. As DNA, the CDR3 is TGCGCCAGCAGAGCAGCCGACCCCTACAATGAGCAGTTCTTC.

The V gene is TRBV19, the J gene TRBJ1-2; D is ambiguous. Germline lookup yields CDR1 LNHDA and CDR2 SQIVND (reference sequence). There are 13 residues in the CDR3. V shed 5 bases and J shed 2 bases, with 9 bases lying between them. The CDR3 DNA follows: TGTGCCAGTAGTCCAGACTTAAACTATGGCTACACCTTC. This encodes CASSPDLNYGYTF.

The CDR3 protein is CASGHEQYF. The CDR3 DNA follows: TGTGCCAGTGGTCACGAGCAGTACTTC. V usage is TRBV19 and J usage is TRBJ2-7; D ambiguous. V was shortened by 8 bases and J by 5 bases, with 4 bases between the two germline ends. The CDR3 contains 9 residues. Germline V lookup: CDR1 LNHDA, CDR2 SQIVND (reference sequence).

The chain recombines TRBV7-3 with TRBJ2-5, with 13 bases aligning to TRBD2. V shed 4 bases, J shed 4 bases, and the junction held 9 bases outside the gene matches. There are 17 residues in the CDR3. In germline, CDR1 is SGHTA, CDR2 FQGTGA. The CDR3 nucleotides read TGTGCCAGCAGCTCCGGATCCGGACTAGCGGGGGTAGAGACCCAGTACTTC. Translating gives CASSSGSGLAGVETQYF.